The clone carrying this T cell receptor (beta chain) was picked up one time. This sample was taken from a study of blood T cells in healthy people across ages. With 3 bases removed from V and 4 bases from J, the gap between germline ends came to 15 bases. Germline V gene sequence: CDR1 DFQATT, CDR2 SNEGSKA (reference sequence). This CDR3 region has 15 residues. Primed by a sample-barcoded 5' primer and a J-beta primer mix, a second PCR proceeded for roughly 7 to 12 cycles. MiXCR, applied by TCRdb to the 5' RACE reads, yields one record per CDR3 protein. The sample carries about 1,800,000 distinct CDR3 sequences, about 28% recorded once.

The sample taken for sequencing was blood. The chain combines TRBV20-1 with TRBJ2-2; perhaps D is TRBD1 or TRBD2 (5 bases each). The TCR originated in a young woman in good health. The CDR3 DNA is TGCAGTGCTAGCGATGGGTCGGGGACCACCGGGGAGCTGTTTTTT. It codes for CSASDGSGTTGELFF.